The subject of this entry is one T cell receptor (beta chain). Its antigen is currently not known. Base qualities were left out, and no much larger clone turns up one base away. The immunoSEQ Assay, a bias-controlled multiplex PCR, was used to amplify TCRbeta CDR3 regions from genomic DNA. The original pipeline was this. The number of nucleated cells in each sample was estimated by amplification of reference gene primers within the assay. To quantify the absolute abundance of each unique TCRbeta CDR3 rearrangement, sequence reads were collapsed and filtered. For each sample, productive Simpson clonality was calculated as the square root of Simpson's diversity index across productive rearrangements. Entries here come from immuneACCESS through TCRdb and include only in-frame sequences with V and J called. Some clones fail to appear in such tables; in the studies checked, an unresolved V gene covers under half of the shortfall, and the cause of the remainder is unknown. V and J calls plus clone size are reproduced from that table; the DNA served to infer D and trimming. The sample table shows tens of thousands of clones, and about 79% are seen once. Approximately 4.6% of the sample belongs to the ten largest clones.

This record belongs to a study of blood T cell repertoires in COVID-19 (dated by TCRdb to about 2020). With respect to the entire study: The collaborator samples originated in the United States, Italy and Spain and spanned the acute and convalescent phases of COVID-19. Where available, HLA class I and class II types were obtained from metadata supplied by the sample provider rather than from assay-based typing. Nearly every sample came with metadata listing a de-identified subject ID, COVID-19 status, age in years and sex. The prospective study material was composed of cDNA or gDNA derived from T cells, B-cell-depleted T cells, or PBMCs. The repertoires were made available in a free public database intended to serve as a resource for research on the immune response to SARS-CoV-2. Deeply sampled blood TCRbeta repertoires from subjects exposed to, actively infected with, or recovered from COVID-19 were included in the dataset. The samples were drawn from two sources: the first 160 participants of the ongoing ImmuneRACE study, and 1,200 or so subjects contributed by 6 global collaborators.

There are 17 amino acids in the CDR3, from cysteine to phenylalanine inclusive. The sequence is cut down to CDR3 DNA, 51 bases in frame from base 1. CDR1 and CDR2 are drawn from the germline V gene (reference sequence): SEHNR, FQNEAQ. Deletion took 1 base off V and 3 bases off J, with a span of 16 bases between the germline ends. Whole blood was collected in K2EDTA tubes by collaborating institutions according to the institutions' own protocols. For TCRbeta analysis, collaborators shipped samples as frozen whole blood, isolated PBMCs, or DNA extracted from either of those sample types. On the study overall, not on this receptor specifically: The amount of clinical and demographic metadata varied by source and participant and was provided uncurated.

What was sequenced was peripheral blood. The chain links TRBV7-9 with TRBJ1-3; the D segment could be TRBD1, given 5 matching bases. The TCR was taken from a woman in her forties or fifties with acute or convalescent COVID-19. The CDR3 protein sequence reads: CASSLVKAGQHGNTIYF. The bases are TGTGCCAGCAGCTTAGTGAAAGCAGGGCAGCATGGAAACACCATATATTTT.